The next 21 T cell receptor beta chains were all read from a single sample in a study of blood T cell repertoires in COVID-19 (dated by TCRdb to 2020 to 2022). The library came from the immunoSEQ multiplex PCR assay. Sourced from immuneACCESS, this table was stored by TCRdb with only in-frame sequences that have V and J called. A share of the clones is absent; for the studies checked, an unresolved V gene accounts for under half, and the remainder has no known explanation. The sample table contains about 130,000 clones; only one count was recorded for around 73% of them. The ten largest clonotypes hold more than 5% of the sample. The sequencing sample was made of PBMCs or T cells enriched from blood (not recorded which). The receptors here all came from a woman in her 50s who had recovered from COVID-19.

The rearrangement links TRBV10-3 to TRBJ2-1, with D perhaps TRBD2 (6 bases). CDR1 ENHRY and CDR2 SYGVKD come from the germline V gene. Trimming shortened V by 1 base and J by 7 bases, and 14 bases separated the two germline ends. CDR3 length equals 15 residues. CDR3 nucleotide sequence: TGTGCCATCAGTGAGTTGCGGGGCGAGACGAATGAGCAGTTCTTC. Encoded protein: CAISELRGETNEQFF.

On this clone itself: This sample includes further DNA sequences coding for the same CDR3. The chain recombines TRBV20-1 with TRBJ2-1; TRBD2 matches 7 bases. The V gene end was trimmed by 3 bases and the J gene end by 5 bases; junction bases not matched to a gene: 7. The CDR3 length is 14 residues. Germline V lookup: CDR1 DFQATT, CDR2 SNEGSKA (reference sequence). DNA of the CDR3: TGCAGTGCTAGTCTCGGGACTACCAACAATGAGCAGTTCTTC. Translation: CSASLGTTNNEQFF.

The sample holds one count of this clone. The chain has TRBV30 and TRBJ1-3; no definite D call. Germline V CDR1 and CDR2: GTSNPN, SVGIG (reference sequence). Trimming took 1 base from V and 0 from J, leaving 7 bases between them. This CDR3 is built from 14 residues. For the CDR3, the DNA is TGTGCCTGGAGTGGGGGAGCCTCTGGAAACACCATATATTTT. This sequence encodes CAWSGGASGNTIYF.

J is TRBJ1-6 and V is TRBV2; TRBD1 agrees at 7 bases. With V trimmed by 6 bases and J by 11 bases, 7 bases remained unmatched. In germline, CDR1 is SNHLY, CDR2 FYNNEI. The CDR3 runs to 13 residues. Written as DNA, the CDR3 is TGTGCCAGCAGCACCGGAAGGGGGCCACCCCTCCACTTT. Its translation: CASSTGRGPPLHF. Using reference TRBV2 and TRBJ1-6 for the parts outside the CDR3, the full variable domain is EPEVTQTPSHQVTQMGQEVILRCVPISNHLYFYWYRQILGQKVEFLVSFYNNEISEKSEIFDDQFSVERPDGSNFTLKIRSTKLEDSAMYFCASSTGRGPPLHFGNGTRLTVT.

The rearrangement links TRBV18 to TRBJ1-1, with a tentative D call TRBD1 (6 bases). The CDR3 contains 13 residues. Per the germline V gene, CDR1 is KGHSH and CDR2 is LQKENI. V dropped 5 bases and J dropped 4 bases, with 11 bases sitting between them. The CDR3 coding sequence is TGTGCCAGCTCAGACCTCAGGGGCACTGAAGCTTTCTTT. Translated: CASSDLRGTEAFF.

The rearrangement links TRBV5-1 to TRBJ2-7; TRBD1 aligns across 7 bases. Trimming removed 0 bases from V and 0 bases from J; junction bases left unmatched: 6. The germline gives CDR1 SGHRS, CDR2 YFSETQ. The CDR3 has 16 residues. The CDR3 reads CASSLDPQGSSYEQYF. The CDR3, as DNA: TGCGCCAGCAGCTTGGACCCACAGGGGAGCTCCTACGAGCAGTACTTC.

This rearrangement joins TRBV7-9 to TRBJ1-4; D not resolved. The CDR3 is 16 amino acids. V dropped 3 bases and J dropped 2 bases, with 13 bases sitting between them. Per the germline V gene, CDR1 is SEHNR and CDR2 is FQNEAQ (reference sequence). Here the CDR3 reads CASSLGVSGTNEKLFF. The DNA of the CDR3 is TGTGCCAGCAGCTTGGGAGTTTCCGGGACTAATGAAAAACTGTTTTTT.

This clone turned up a few times. The V gene is TRBV7-8, the J gene TRBJ1-1; D is ambiguous. The CDR3 covers 13 residues. Germline values: CDR1 SGHVS, CDR2 FQNEAQ. Trimming removed 5 bases from V and 5 bases from J, with 12 bases in between. The CDR3 sequence: CASSLQARTEAFF. The CDR3 DNA reads as TGTGCCAGCAGCCTTCAGGCCCGGACTGAAGCTTTCTTT.

The chain recombines TRBV7-9 with TRBJ1-4; 7 bases agree with TRBD1. The CDR3 is made up of 17 amino acids. V shed 4 bases and J 8 bases; nucleotides not matched to a gene: 16. CDR1 is SEHNR and CDR2 is FQNEAQ in the germline V gene (reference sequence). CDR3 loop: CASSSRSQGIWYEKLFF. CDR3 nucleotides: TGTGCCAGCAGCTCAAGGTCACAGGGGATCTGGTACGAAAAACTGTTTTTT.

The chain uses TRBV11-2 and TRBJ2-5; D unresolved. CDR1 is SGHAT, CDR2 FQNNGV, per germline. The CDR3 runs to 13 residues. V gave up 5 bases and J gave up 1 base, with 8 bases separating them. The CDR3 DNA sequence: TGTGCCAGCAGCAACCACTTCCAAGAGACCCAGTACTTC. Its translation: CASSNHFQETQYF.

The chain employs TRBV10-2 and TRBJ1-2, with D possibly matching TRBD1 (6 bases). Germline loops: CDR1 WSHSY, CDR2 SAAADI. V was shortened by 2 bases and J by 6 bases, with 7 bases between the two germline ends. The CDR3 runs to 12 residues. DNA for the CDR3: TGCGCCAGCAGTGAGGCAGGGGATGGCTACACCTTC. Protein sequence: CASSEAGDGYTF.

The chain links TRBV4-2 to TRBJ1-6, with TRBD1 matching over 7 bases. The CDR3 runs to 11 residues. The ends lost 2 bases at V and 14 bases at J; junction bases unmatched: 0. Germline CDR1 LGHNA, CDR2 YNFKEQ. CDR3 amino acids: CASSQTGALHF. The DNA of the CDR3 is TGTGCCAGCAGCCAAACAGGGGCCCTCCACTTT.

The rearrangement joins TRBV18 to TRBJ1-1; no reliable D call. CDR3 length: 15 amino acids. The V gene lost 3 bases and the J gene lost 1 base, with 12 bases spanning the gap. CDR1 is KGHSH, CDR2 LQKENI, per germline. The CDR3 region is CASSPRRAGNTEAFF. CDR3 nucleotide sequence: TGTGCCAGCTCACCTAGGCGGGCAGGGAACACTGAAGCTTTCTTT.

The sample holds one count of this clone. The CDR3 DNA is TGTGCCACCACCCCGGGATATGATACCGGGGAGCTGTTTTTT. It codes for CATTPGYDTGELFF. The chain combines TRBV2 with TRBJ2-2; a possible D gene is TRBD2 (5 bases). V was clipped by 10 bases and J by 5 bases, with 17 bases between them. The germline V gene encodes CDR1 SNHLY and CDR2 FYNNEI. The CDR3 length is 14 residues.

The V call is TRBV28, the J call TRBJ2-3; 8 bases fit TRBD1. This CDR3 spans 17 amino acids. Germline V CDR1 and CDR2: MDHEN, SYDVKM. V lost 3 bases to trimming and J lost 3 bases; unmatched junction nucleotides: 11. CDR3 sequence reads: CASSFFTGTGTTDTQYF. The CDR3 DNA sequence: TGTGCCAGCAGTTTTTTCACCGGGACAGGAACTACAGATACGCAGTATTTT. The complete variable domain, with remaining parts taken from reference TRBV28 and TRBJ2-3, reads DVKVTQSSRYLVKRTGEKVFLECVQDMDHENMFWYRQDPGLGLRLIYFSYDVKMKEKGDIPEGYSVSREKKERFSLILESASTNQTSMYLCASSFFTGTGTTDTQYFGPGTRLTVL.

This clone was seen just once. At one of its ends the junction is not consistent with the germline gene, which may arise from a read error. The same CDR3 can be traced to other DNA sequences in this sample. This chain links TRBV28 with TRBJ1-4; the match to TRBD1 covers 8 bases. The CDR3 consists of 15 residues. In germline, CDR1 is MDHEN, CDR2 SYDVKM. CDR3 amino acids: CASRTQGAGSEKLFF. CDR3 DNA sequence: TGTGCCAGCAGAACCCAGGGGGCTGGTAGTGAAAAATTGTTTTTT.

CDR3 bases: TGTGCCAGCACCCGCGGATCCGAGACCCAGTACTTC. The encoded protein is CASTRGSETQYF. The chain joins TRBV6-5 to TRBJ2-5; D uncertain. The germline V and J ends were trimmed by 7 bases and 5 bases, with 11 bases remaining between them. The CDR3 is 12 amino acids. CDR1 and CDR2 (germline): MNHEY, SVGAGI.

V usage is TRBV7-9 and J usage is TRBJ1-3; D gene unclear. The V and J ends lost 5 bases and 0 bases respectively, with 20 bases between them. CDR1 and CDR2 from the germline V gene are SEHNR and FQNEAQ (reference sequence). The length of the CDR3 is 18 residues. The CDR3 nucleotides are TGTGCCAGCAGCCCTCCGTTTGACGGGATAAGCTCTGGAAACACCATATATTTT. The encoded protein is CASSPPFDGISSGNTIYF. The whole variable domain, remainder taken from reference TRBV7-9 and TRBJ1-3, is DTGVSQNPRHKITKRGQNVTFRCDPISEHNRLYWYRQTLGQGPEFLTYFQNEAQLEKSRLLSDRFSAERPKGSFSTLEIQRTEQGDSAMYLCASSPPFDGISSGNTIYFGEGSWLTVV.

The chain joins TRBV6-6 to TRBJ2-1, with D perhaps matching TRBD2 (6 bases). The germline V and J ends were trimmed by 5 bases and 3 bases, with 11 bases remaining between them. The CDR3 loop spans 14 amino acids. Germline loops: CDR1 MNHNY, CDR2 SVGAGI (reference sequence). CDR3 region: CASSRGVGYNEQFF. In DNA form, the CDR3 reads TGTGCCAGCAGTCGCGGGGTCGGCTACAATGAGCAGTTCTTC.

V gene TRBV25-1 combines with J gene TRBJ1-3; 8 bases map to TRBD1. This CDR3 is 13 amino acids long. V shed 5 bases and J 4 bases; nucleotides not matched to a gene: 1. In germline, CDR1 is MGHDK, CDR2 SYGVNS. Here the CDR3 reads CASSPGGGNTIYF. The DNA of the CDR3 is TGTGCCAGCAGTCCAGGGGGCGGAAACACCATATATTTT. Supplemented by reference TRBV25-1 and TRBJ1-3, the full variable domain reads EADIYQTPRYLVIGTGKKITLECSQTMGHDKMYWYQQDPGMELHLIHYSYGVNSTEKGDLSSESTVSRIRTEHFPLTLESARPSHTSQYLCASSPGGGNTIYFGEGSWLTVV.

The rearrangement links TRBV20-1 to TRBJ2-1; no firm D call. The CDR3 extends over 10 amino acids. Germline V lookup: CDR1 DFQATT, CDR2 SNEGSKA (reference sequence). This chain's CDR3 is CSAGRNEQFF. The CDR3 DNA follows: TGCAGCGCAGGCAGGAATGAGCAGTTCTTC.